This TCR beta chain was observed in a study of blood T cell repertoires in COVID-19. Whole-study context: Donors in the United States, Italy and Spain gave samples during acute or convalescent COVID-19.

Germline V CDR1 and CDR2: LGHNA, YNFKEQ. The CDR3 is 15 amino acids. The V and J ends lost 5 bases and 8 bases, in that order; junction bases with no gene match: 5. TCRdb's table, derived via immunoSEQ multiplex PCR, lists solely in-frame clones and lacks some. The table records approximately 260,000 clones, around 87% of them present only once. The source material was peripheral blood. This clonotype was sampled from a man in his 60s who had recovered from COVID-19. The chain employs TRBV4-2 and TRBJ2-1, with 14 nucleotides matching TRBD2. DNA of the CDR3: TGTGCCAGCAGCACGACTAGCGGGGGGGCCTATGAGCAGTTCTTC. Protein: CASSTTSGGAYEQFF.